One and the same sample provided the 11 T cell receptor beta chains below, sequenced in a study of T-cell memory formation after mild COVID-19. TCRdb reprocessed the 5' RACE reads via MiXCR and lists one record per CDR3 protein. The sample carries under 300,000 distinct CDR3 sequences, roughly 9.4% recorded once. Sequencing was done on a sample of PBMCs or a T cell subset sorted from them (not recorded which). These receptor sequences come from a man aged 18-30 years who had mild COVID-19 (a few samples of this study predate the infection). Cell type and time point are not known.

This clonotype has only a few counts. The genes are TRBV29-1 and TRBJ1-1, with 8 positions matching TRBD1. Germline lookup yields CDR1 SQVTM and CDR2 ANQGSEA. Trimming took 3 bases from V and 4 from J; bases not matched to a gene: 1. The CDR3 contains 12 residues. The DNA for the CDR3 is TGCAGCGTTGATCAGGGGGCCACTGAAGCTTTCTTT. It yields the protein CSVDQGATEAFF.

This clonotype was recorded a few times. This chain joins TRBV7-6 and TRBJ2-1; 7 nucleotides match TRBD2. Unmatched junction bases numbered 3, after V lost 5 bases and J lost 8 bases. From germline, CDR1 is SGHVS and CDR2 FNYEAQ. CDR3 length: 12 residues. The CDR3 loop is CASSGGGDEQFF. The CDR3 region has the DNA TGTGCCAGCAGCGGTGGGGGGGATGAGCAGTTCTTC.

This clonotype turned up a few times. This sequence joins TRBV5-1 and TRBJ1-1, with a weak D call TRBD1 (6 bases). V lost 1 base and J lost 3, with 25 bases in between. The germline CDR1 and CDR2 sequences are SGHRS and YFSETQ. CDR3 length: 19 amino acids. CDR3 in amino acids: CASSLWPSTGRWSDTEAFF. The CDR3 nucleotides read TGCGCCAGCAGCTTGTGGCCTTCGACAGGCAGGTGGTCGGACACTGAAGCTTTCTTT.

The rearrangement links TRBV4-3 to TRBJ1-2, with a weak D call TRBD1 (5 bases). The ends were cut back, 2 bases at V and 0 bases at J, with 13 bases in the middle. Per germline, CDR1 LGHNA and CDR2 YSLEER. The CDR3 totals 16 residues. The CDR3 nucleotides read TGCGCCAGCAGCCAATGGCAGGGCGAACCTAACTATGGCTACACCTTC. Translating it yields CASSQWQGEPNYGYTF.

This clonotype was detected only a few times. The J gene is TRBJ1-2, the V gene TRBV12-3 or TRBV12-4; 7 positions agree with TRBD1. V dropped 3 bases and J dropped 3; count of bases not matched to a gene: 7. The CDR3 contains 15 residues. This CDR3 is CASSFGGGTDYGYTF. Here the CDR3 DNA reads TGTGCCAGCAGTTTCGGAGGGGGCACGGACTATGGCTACACCTTC.

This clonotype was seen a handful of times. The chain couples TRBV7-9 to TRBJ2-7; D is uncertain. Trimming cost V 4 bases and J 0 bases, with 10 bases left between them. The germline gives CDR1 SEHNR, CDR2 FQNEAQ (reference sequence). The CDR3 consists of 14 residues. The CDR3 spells CASSSAWSSYEQYV. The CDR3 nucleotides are TGTGCCAGCAGCTCGGCGTGGAGCTCCTACGAGCAGTACGTC.

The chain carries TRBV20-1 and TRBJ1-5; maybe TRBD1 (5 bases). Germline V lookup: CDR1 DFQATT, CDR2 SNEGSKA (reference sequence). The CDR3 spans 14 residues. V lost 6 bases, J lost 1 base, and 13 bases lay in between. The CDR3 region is CSAHPAGSNQPQHF. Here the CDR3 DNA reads TGCAGTGCCCACCCGGCAGGGAGCAATCAGCCCCAGCATTTT.

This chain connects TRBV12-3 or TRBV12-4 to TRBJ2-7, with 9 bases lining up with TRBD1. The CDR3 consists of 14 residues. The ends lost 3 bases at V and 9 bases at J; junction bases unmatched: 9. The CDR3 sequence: CASSLGQGFVGQYF. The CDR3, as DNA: TGTGCCAGCAGTTTGGGACAGGGATTTGTCGGGCAGTACTTC.

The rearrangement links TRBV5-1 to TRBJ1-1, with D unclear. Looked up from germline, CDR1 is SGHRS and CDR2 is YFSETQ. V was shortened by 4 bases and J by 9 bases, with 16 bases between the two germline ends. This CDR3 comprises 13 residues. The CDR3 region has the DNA TGCGCCAGCAGCCCCGGAGGAGCTCAAAAAGCTTTCTTT. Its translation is CASSPGGAQKAFF.

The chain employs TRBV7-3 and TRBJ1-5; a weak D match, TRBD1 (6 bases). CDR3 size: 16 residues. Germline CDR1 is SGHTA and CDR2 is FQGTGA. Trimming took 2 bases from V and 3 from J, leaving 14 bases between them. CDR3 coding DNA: TGTGCCAGCAGCTTAGTTGGACAGAAGTTCAATCAGCCCCAGCATTTT. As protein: CASSLVGQKFNQPQHF.

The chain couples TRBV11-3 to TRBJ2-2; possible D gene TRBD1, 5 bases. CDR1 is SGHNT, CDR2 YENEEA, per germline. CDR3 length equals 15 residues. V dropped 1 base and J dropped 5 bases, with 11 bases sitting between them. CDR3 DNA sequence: TGTGCCAGCAGCTTAGGGGAAGCAGGGACCGGGGAGCTGTTTTTT. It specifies CASSLGEAGTGELFF.